This T cell receptor (beta chain) was sequenced in a study of T cell changes during pregnancy in multiple sclerosis. Profiled with immunoSEQ multiplex PCR; TCRdb holds only in-frame clones, not every one. The table shows tens of thousands of clones, with around nine tenths occurring only once. The CDR3 has 18 amino acids. With 4 bases clipped from V and 3 bases from J, the junction kept 11 bases outside the gene matches. The V gene's germline CDR1 is SGHKS and CDR2 YYEKEE (reference sequence). The source was peripheral blood, collected in the first trimester of pregnancy. This clonotype originated in a female donor in good health, enrolled as a control in a pregnancy study. The chain employs TRBV5-5 and TRBJ2-7, with 15 bases matching TRBD2. The CDR3 here is CASSRTGGTSGRYYEQYF. CDR3 sequence (DNA): TGTGCCAGCAGCCGGACAGGGGGGACTAGCGGGAGGTACTACGAGCAGTACTTC.